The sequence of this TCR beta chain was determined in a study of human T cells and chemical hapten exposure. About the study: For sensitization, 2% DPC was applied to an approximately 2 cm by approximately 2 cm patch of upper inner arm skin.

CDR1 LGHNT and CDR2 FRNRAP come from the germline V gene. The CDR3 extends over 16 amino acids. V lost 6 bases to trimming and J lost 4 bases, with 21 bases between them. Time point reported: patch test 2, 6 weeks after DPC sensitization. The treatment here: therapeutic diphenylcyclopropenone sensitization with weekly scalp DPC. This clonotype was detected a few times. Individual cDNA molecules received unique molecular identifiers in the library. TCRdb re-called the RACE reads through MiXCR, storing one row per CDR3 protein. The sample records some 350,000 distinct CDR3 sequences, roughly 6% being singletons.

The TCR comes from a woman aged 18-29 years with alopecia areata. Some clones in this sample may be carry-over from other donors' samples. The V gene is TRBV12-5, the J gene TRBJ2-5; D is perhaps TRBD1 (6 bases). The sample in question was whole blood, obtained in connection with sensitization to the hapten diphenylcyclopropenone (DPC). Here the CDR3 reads CASGKGTGHPGETQYF. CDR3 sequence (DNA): TGTGCTAGTGGGAAGGGAACGGGACACCCGGGAGAGACCCAGTACTTC.